These 32 T cell receptor beta chains were sequenced from one sample in a study of graft-versus-host responses after intestinal transplantation. Their antigen targets remain unknown. The assay was immunoSEQ multiplex PCR, and TCRdb's table has in-frame clones only and misses some. In the table there are 100,000 or so clones, 90% to 95% of which are singletons. Specimen: unstimulated CD4+ T cells sorted from spleen or lymph node cells, collected before transplant. These receptors all come from a human donor who was the organ donor for an intestinal transplant.

The chain is built from TRBV7-9 and TRBJ1-5; 7 bases match TRBD1. Germline V lookup: CDR1 SEHNR, CDR2 FQNEAQ (reference sequence). V lost 8 bases and J lost 5; bases outside the gene matches: 0. The CDR3 spans 11 residues. The CDR3 is CASGQDQPQHF. The CDR3 DNA follows: TGTGCCAGCGGACAGGATCAGCCCCAGCATTTT.

This clone was picked up a small number of times. CDR3 protein: CASRGLAGGTGELFF. In DNA, the CDR3 is TGTGCCAGCAGGGGACTAGCGGGGGGGACCGGGGAGCTGTTTTTT. This rearrangement joins TRBV6-6 to TRBJ2-2; TRBD2 matches at 16 bases. Germline CDR1 MNHNY, CDR2 SVGAGI (reference sequence). The CDR3 loop spans 15 amino acids. The V segment lost 6 bases and the J segment 5 bases; nucleotides outside the gene matches: 0.

This clone was observed a single time. The DNA of the CDR3 is TGTGCCAGCAGGTATAGTCGCGGGGTCCAACGACCAGATACGCAGTATTTT. Protein product: CASRYSRGVQRPDTQYF. The chain is built from TRBV2 and TRBJ2-3; TRBD2 is a possible D gene (6 bases). V lost 6 bases, J lost 4 bases, and 23 bases lay in between. Germline values: CDR1 SNHLY, CDR2 FYNNEI. The CDR3 length is 17 residues.

This chain uses TRBV19 with TRBJ1-2; D unclear. Trimming removed 5 bases from V and 5 bases from J, with 21 bases in between. The CDR3 has 16 amino acids. Germline assignment: CDR1 LNHDA and CDR2 SQIVND (reference sequence). CDR3 nucleotide sequence: TGTGCCAGTAGTTCTCCTCGTCGGCGTCGGACTTATGGCTACACCTTC. Its protein product is CASSSPRRRRTYGYTF.

This chain connects TRBV9 to TRBJ1-1; no clear D gene. Germline V gene data show CDR1 as SGDLS and CDR2 as YYNGEE. V was shortened by 4 bases and J by 0 bases, with 7 bases between the two germline ends. This CDR3 region has 13 residues. CDR3 loop: CASSHGMNTEAFF. CDR3 coding DNA: TGTGCCAGCAGCCACGGGATGAACACTGAAGCTTTCTTT.

The chain uses TRBV6-4 and TRBJ2-2; TRBD2 might be the D (5 bases). V dropped 3 bases and J dropped 1 base, with 12 bases sitting between them. Germline values: CDR1 MRHNA, CDR2 SNTAGT. The CDR3 sequence is 16 residues long. For the CDR3, the DNA is TGTGCCAGCAGTGAGGGGTATCGGGGGAACACCGGGGAGCTGTTTTTT. It is translated as CASSEGYRGNTGELFF.

This rearrangement joins TRBV18 to TRBJ1-5; D might be TRBD1 (5 bases). Germline loops: CDR1 KGHSH, CDR2 LQKENI. The ends were cut back, 0 bases at V and 2 bases at J, with 5 bases in the middle. This CDR3 is 14 amino acids long. Here the CDR3 DNA reads TGTGCCAGCTCACCACCACAGGGCAATCAGCCCCAGCATTTT. Protein: CASSPPQGNQPQHF.

Only one count was recorded for this clone. This rearrangement joins TRBV15 to TRBJ2-3; D perhaps matches TRBD2 (5 bases). This CDR3 region has 14 residues. With 1 base removed from V and 1 base from J, the gap between germline ends came to 6 bases. Germline V CDR1 and CDR2: LNHNV, YYDKDF (reference sequence). The CDR3 region has the DNA TGTGCCACCAGCAGAGGGGGAGGCACAGATACGCAGTATTTT. Its protein is CATSRGGGTDTQYF.

The V and J genes are TRBV4-3 and TRBJ2-3; a weak D match, TRBD2 (7 bases). Trimming removed 1 base at V and 5 bases at J, with 19 bases between. CDR3 length: 17 residues. Germline CDR1 LGHNA, CDR2 YSLEER. Here the CDR3 DNA reads TGCGCCAGCAGCCAAGCGGTTGGCGGGGGCCCGGGAGATACGCAGTATTTT. Translated: CASSQAVGGGPGDTQYF.

V gene TRBV15 combines with J gene TRBJ2-3; D perhaps matches TRBD2 (6 bases). Trimming shortened V by 3 bases and J by 2 bases, and 9 bases separated the two germline ends. From germline, CDR1 is LNHNV and CDR2 YYDKDF (reference sequence). The CDR3 totals 14 residues. The CDR3 here is CATSRGGSTDTQYF. The CDR3 DNA sequence: TGTGCCACCAGCAGGGGGGGTTCCACAGATACGCAGTATTTT.

The rearrangement uses TRBV4-2 and TRBJ1-5; D gene uncertain. From germline, CDR1 is LGHNA and CDR2 YNFKEQ. V was shortened by 1 base and J by 0 bases, with 13 bases between the two germline ends. The CDR3 runs to 17 residues. CDR3 DNA: TGTGCCAGCAGCCAAGTCCCAGGAAGAAATAGCAATCAGCCCCAGCATTTT. Translating it yields CASSQVPGRNSNQPQHF.

This clone was found a few times. V and J are TRBV6-5 and TRBJ1-1; 9 positions agree with TRBD1. The V segment lost 6 bases and the J segment 4 bases; nucleotides outside the gene matches: 3. The CDR3 has 13 residues. CDR1 and CDR2 from the germline V gene are MNHEY and SVGAGI. The CDR3 is CASSQDRGTEAFF. CDR3 DNA sequence: TGTGCCAGCAGCCAGGACAGGGGCACTGAAGCTTTCTTT.

This chain uses TRBV18 with TRBJ2-3; 8 nucleotides line up with TRBD2. The V gene's germline CDR1 is KGHSH and CDR2 LQKENI. The CDR3 has 15 residues. Trimming took 6 bases from V and 4 from J; bases not matched to a gene: 9. The chain's CDR3 is CASSSGGAFADTQYF. CDR3 coding DNA: TGTGCCAGCTCCTCGGGGGGGGCGTTCGCAGATACGCAGTATTTT.

The rearrangement joins TRBV18 to TRBJ1-4; D is uncertain. Between the trimmed V and J ends, which lost 3 bases and 10 bases, there was a span of 12 bases. Germline CDR1 and CDR2: KGHSH and LQKENI. The CDR3 covers 13 residues. CDR3 nucleotide sequence: TGTGCCAGCTCACCGAGACCCTCAGGAAAACTGTTTTTT. Its protein product is CASSPRPSGKLFF.

The chain has TRBV7-9 and TRBJ2-5; TRBD2 matches 11 bases. Looked up from germline, CDR1 is SEHNR and CDR2 is FQNEAQ (reference sequence). The CDR3 extends over 15 amino acids. The V segment lost 5 bases and the J segment 2 bases; nucleotides outside the gene matches: 4. CDR3 coding DNA: TGTGCCAGCAGCGCTAGCGGGGGGCGTCAAGAGACCCAGTACTTC. Translated: CASSASGGRQETQYF.

V usage is TRBV10-2 and J usage is TRBJ1-2; the D is unclear. This CDR3 region has 13 residues. The V end lost 2 bases, the J end lost 2 bases, and 6 bases lay between the germline ends. Per the germline V gene, CDR1 is WSHSY and CDR2 is SAAADI. The CDR3 reads CASSEAWNYGYTF. CDR3 nucleotide sequence: TGCGCCAGCAGTGAGGCGTGGAACTATGGCTACACCTTC.

Regarding this clone: At one boundary the junction diverges from the germline segment, which might be a read error. The gene calls are TRBV2 and TRBJ2-2, with a tentative D call TRBD2 (6 bases). The CDR3 has 14 amino acids. Germline CDR1 reads SNHLY; CDR2 reads FYNNEI. CDR3 DNA: TGTGCCGGCAGGGAGGTTAGCCTAGCCGGGGAGCTGTTTTTT. This sequence encodes CAGREVSLAGELFF.

The rearrangement links TRBV2 to TRBJ2-3, with 11 bases fitting TRBD2. This CDR3 contains 15 residues. Germline CDR1 reads SNHLY; CDR2 reads FYNNEI. J lost 2 bases, V lost 7 bases, and 5 bases had no gene match. The CDR3 is CASMPSGGYTDTQYF. DNA for the CDR3: TGTGCCAGCATGCCTAGCGGGGGGTACACAGATACGCAGTATTTT.

V is TRBV15 and J is TRBJ2-7; a weak D match, TRBD2 (6 bases). The germline gives CDR1 LNHNV, CDR2 YYDKDF (reference sequence). Between the trimmed V and J ends, which lost 0 bases and 2 bases, there was a span of 8 bases. This CDR3 comprises 14 residues. CDR3 nucleotide sequence: TGTGCCACCAGCAGAGATCGGGAGACCTACGAGCAGTACTTC. This codes for CATSRDRETYEQYF.

This chain connects TRBV6-5 to TRBJ2-3; 7 nucleotides agree with TRBD2. CDR1 and CDR2 (germline): MNHEY, SVGAGI. The CDR3 is 14 amino acids. With V trimmed by 6 bases and J by 6 bases, 9 bases remained unmatched. This CDR3 is CASRRLAWGDTQYF. CDR3 nucleotides: TGTGCCAGCAGGAGACTAGCCTGGGGCGATACGCAGTATTTT.

This chain joins TRBV4-1 and TRBJ1-6; D perhaps matches TRBD1 (5 bases). The CDR3 is made up of 15 amino acids. V lost 3 bases and J lost 7, with 13 bases in between. Germline CDR1 is MGHRA and CDR2 is YSYEKL. The CDR3 nucleotides are TGCGCCAGCAGCCACGATCCTGCAGGGAATTCACCCCTCCACTTT. Amino acids: CASSHDPAGNSPLHF.

The chain's CDR3 is CASSSAPGGYEQYF. The CDR3 coding sequence is TGTGCCAGCAGTTCGGCCCCGGGTGGGTACGAGCAGTACTTC. The chain has TRBV27 and TRBJ2-5, with unresolved D. The J call may be faulty, since TRBJ2-7 better matches the DNA end. The germline CDR1 and CDR2 sequences are MNHEY and SMNVEV (reference sequence). This CDR3 is 14 amino acids long.

The chain combines TRBV18 with TRBJ1-1; D unresolved. V was trimmed by 3 bases and J by 0 bases, leaving 17 bases between them. Germline-derived CDR1 and CDR2 are KGHSH and LQKENI. This CDR3 spans 17 amino acids. As DNA, the CDR3 is TGTGCCAGCTCACCCGCGGGGATCCCTGGCATGAACACTGAAGCTTTCTTT. Translated: CASSPAGIPGMNTEAFF.

V is TRBV15 and J is TRBJ1-2; 8 bases agree with TRBD1. With 2 bases clipped from V and 4 bases from J, the junction kept 6 bases outside the gene matches. The CDR3 loop spans 15 amino acids. Germline values: CDR1 LNHNV, CDR2 YYDKDF (reference sequence). CDR3 in DNA: TGTGCCACCAGCAGACAGGGGGCACTAGGCTATGGCTACACCTTC. Amino acid sequence: CATSRQGALGYGYTF.

The V call is TRBV5-4, the J call TRBJ2-1; D gene ambiguous. The ends were cut back, 4 bases at V and 3 bases at J, with 8 bases in the middle. This CDR3 has 13 residues. In germline, CDR1 is SGHNT, CDR2 YYREEE (reference sequence). The CDR3 DNA sequence: TGTGCCAGCAGCCTACTTCACTACAATGAGCAGTTCTTC. This codes for CASSLLHYNEQFF.

The rearrangement joins TRBV19 to TRBJ1-5; TRBD1 aligns across 8 bases. Germline CDR1 reads LNHDA; CDR2 reads SQIVND (reference sequence). Trimming at V came to 3 bases and at J to 5 bases, leaving 3 bases not matched to a gene. The CDR3 runs 14 residues. The CDR3 bases are TGTGCCAGTAGTATCACAGGGGGTGATCAGCCCCAGCATTTT. Residues: CASSITGGDQPQHF.

The chain couples TRBV4-2 to TRBJ1-5; weak D call: TRBD1 (5 bases). The germline gives CDR1 LGHNA, CDR2 YNFKEQ. V lost 2 bases to trimming and J lost 3 bases, with 11 bases between them. The CDR3 loop spans 15 amino acids. As DNA, the CDR3 is TGTGCCAGCAGCCAAACCCGGGACTACAATCAGCCCCAGCATTTT. Protein sequence: CASSQTRDYNQPQHF.

The chain combines TRBV12-5 with TRBJ1-2, with unresolved D. Germline CDR1 and CDR2: LGHNT and FRNRAP. With 2 bases removed from V and 4 bases from J, the gap between germline ends came to 8 bases. The CDR3 has 13 amino acids. CDR3 loop: CASGLWTFYGYTF. The CDR3 bases are TGTGCTAGTGGTTTGTGGACTTTCTATGGCTACACCTTC.

This clone showed up just once. Other DNA sequences in this sample translate to the same CDR3. The chain joins TRBV7-8 to TRBJ2-7; perhaps TRBD1 as D (5 bases). CDR1 is SGHVS and CDR2 is FQNEAQ in the germline V gene. Trimming stripped 1 base from V and 2 bases from J, with 9 bases between. This CDR3 has 14 residues. The CDR3 DNA sequence: TGTGCCAGCAGCTTAGGGGGCAGGACCTACGAGCAGTACTTC. Its protein is CASSLGGRTYEQYF.

This sequence joins TRBV27 and TRBJ1-5; 7 nucleotides match TRBD1. J lost 2 bases, V lost 5 bases, and 18 bases had no gene match. The CDR3 loop spans 19 amino acids. Germline CDR1 and CDR2: MNHEY and SMNVEV (reference sequence). The CDR3 DNA sequence: TGTGCCAGCAGTCAACGACAGGGCGGACGGAACCTTGGCAATCAGCCCCAGCATTTT. It encodes CASSQRQGGRNLGNQPQHF.

The chain links TRBV19 to TRBJ1-5; 8 positions match TRBD1. J was trimmed by 1 base and V by 4 bases; bases with no gene match: 3. The V gene's germline CDR1 is LNHDA and CDR2 SQIVND (reference sequence). CDR3 length: 15 residues. CDR3 bases: TGTGCCAGTAGTAGTAGACAGGGGAGCAATCAGCCCCAGCATTTT. Protein: CASSSRQGSNQPQHF.

This chain uses TRBV7-2 with TRBJ2-2, with D unresolved. CDR3 length equals 15 residues. Germline assignment: CDR1 SGHTA and CDR2 FQGNSA. V lost 3 bases to trimming and J lost 1 base, with 9 bases between them. The CDR3, as DNA: TGTGCCAGCAGCTTCTCCCTTAAGAACACCGGGGAGCTGTTTTTT. This gives the protein CASSFSLKNTGELFF.